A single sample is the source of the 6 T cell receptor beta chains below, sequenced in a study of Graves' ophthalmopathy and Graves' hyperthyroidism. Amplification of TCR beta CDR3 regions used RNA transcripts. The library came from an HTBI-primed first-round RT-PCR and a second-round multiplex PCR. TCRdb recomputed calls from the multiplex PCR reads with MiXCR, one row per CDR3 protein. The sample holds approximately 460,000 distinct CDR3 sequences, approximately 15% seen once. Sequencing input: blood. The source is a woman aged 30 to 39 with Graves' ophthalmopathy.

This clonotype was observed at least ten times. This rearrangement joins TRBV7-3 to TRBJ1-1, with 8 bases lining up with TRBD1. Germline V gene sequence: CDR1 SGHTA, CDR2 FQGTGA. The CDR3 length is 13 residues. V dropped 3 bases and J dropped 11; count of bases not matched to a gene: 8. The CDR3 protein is CASSLDRAAVAFF. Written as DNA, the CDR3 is TGTGCCAGCAGCTTGGACAGGGCCGCGGTGGCTTTCTTT.

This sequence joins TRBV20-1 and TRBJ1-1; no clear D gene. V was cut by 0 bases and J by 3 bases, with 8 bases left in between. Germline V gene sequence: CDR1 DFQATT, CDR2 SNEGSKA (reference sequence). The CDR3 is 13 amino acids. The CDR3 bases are TGCAGTGCTAGAGATGAGTCAGACACTGAAGCTTTCTTT. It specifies CSARDESDTEAFF.

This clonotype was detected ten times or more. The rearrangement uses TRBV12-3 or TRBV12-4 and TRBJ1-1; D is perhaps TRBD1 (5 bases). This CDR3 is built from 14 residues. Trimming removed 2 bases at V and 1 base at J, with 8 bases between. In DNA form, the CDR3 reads TGTGCCAGCAGTTTACCGGGGGGGAACACTGAAGCTTTCTTT. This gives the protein CASSLPGGNTEAFF.

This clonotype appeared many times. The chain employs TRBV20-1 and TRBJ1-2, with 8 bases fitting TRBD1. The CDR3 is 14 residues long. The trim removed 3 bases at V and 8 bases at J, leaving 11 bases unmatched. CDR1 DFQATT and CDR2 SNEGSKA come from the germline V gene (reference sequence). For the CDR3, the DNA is TGCAGTGCTAGTGTGGGGCAGGGGGCTGGAGGCTACACCTTC. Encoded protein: CSASVGQGAGGYTF.

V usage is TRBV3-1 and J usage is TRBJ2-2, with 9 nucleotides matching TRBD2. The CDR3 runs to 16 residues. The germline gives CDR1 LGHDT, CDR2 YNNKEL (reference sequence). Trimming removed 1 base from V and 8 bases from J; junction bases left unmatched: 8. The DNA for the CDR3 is TGTGCCAGCAGCCAAGTTGCGGGAGGGCCGAAGGGGGAGCTGTTTTTT. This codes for CASSQVAGGPKGELFF.

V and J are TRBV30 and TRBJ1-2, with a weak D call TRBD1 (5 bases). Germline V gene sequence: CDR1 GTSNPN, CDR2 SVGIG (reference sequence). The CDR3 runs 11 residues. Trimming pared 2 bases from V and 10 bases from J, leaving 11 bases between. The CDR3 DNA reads TGTGCCTGGAGTAAACAGGTGCACTACACCTTC. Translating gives CAWSKQVHYTF.